This T cell receptor beta chain originates from a study of Ad26.COV2.S vaccination and SARS-CoV-2 variants. Remarks on this clone: The same CDR3 can be traced to other DNA sequences in this sample.

Treatment defined: around 19 received Ad26.COV2.S at low or high dose, single or two shots; 5 received placebo; per-sample allocation not given. Samples came from day 63 after the first vaccine or placebo injection. The CDR3 loop spans 14 amino acids. Germline lookup yields CDR1 SGHAT and CDR2 FQNNGV. Trimming removed 1 base at V and 4 bases at J, with 11 bases between. Sequencing was performed with immunoSEQ multiplex PCR; in TCRdb, only in-frame clones are kept and a portion is missing. The sample lists fewer than 900,000 clones; 70% to 90% were seen once. The specimen was peripheral blood, collected in a trial of Ad26.COV2.S vaccine versus placebo. This sequence joins TRBV11-2 and TRBJ2-7; weak D call: TRBD2 (5 bases). The clonotype comes from a person aged 18 to 59 who received the Ad26.COV2.S COVID-19 vaccine or a placebo. CDR3 in amino acids: CASSLGGSGYEQYF. Written as DNA, the CDR3 is TGTGCCAGCAGCTTAGGAGGGAGTGGGTACGAGCAGTACTTC. Variable domain in full (rest from reference TRBV11-2 and TRBJ2-7): EAGVAQSPRYKIIEKRQSVAFWCNPISGHATLYWYQQILGQGPKLLIQFQNNGVVDDSQLPKDRFSAERLKGVDSTLKIQPAKLEDSAVYLCASSLGGSGYEQYFGPGTRLTVT.